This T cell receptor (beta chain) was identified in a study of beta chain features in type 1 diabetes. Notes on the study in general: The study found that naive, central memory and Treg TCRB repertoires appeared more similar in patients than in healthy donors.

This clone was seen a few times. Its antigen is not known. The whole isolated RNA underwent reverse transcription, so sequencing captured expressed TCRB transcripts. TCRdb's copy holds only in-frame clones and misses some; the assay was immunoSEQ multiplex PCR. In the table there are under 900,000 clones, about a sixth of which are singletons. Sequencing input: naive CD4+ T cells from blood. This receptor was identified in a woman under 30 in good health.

CDR3 in amino acids: CASSFQTVRGYEQFF. CDR3 DNA sequence: TGTGCCAGCAGCTTCCAGACCGTCAGGGGCTATGAGCAGTTCTTC. The rearrangement joins TRBV7-2 to TRBJ2-1, with D possibly TRBD1 on 6 matching bases. Trimming shortened V by 3 bases and J by 8 bases, and 17 bases separated the two germline ends. CDR3 length: 15 amino acids. Germline V lookup: CDR1 SGHTA, CDR2 FQGNSA.